The 21 T cell receptor beta chains in this list originate from one sample, sequenced in a study of beta chain features in type 1 diabetes. Study-wide results and caveats: TCRB CDR3s were moderately but significantly shorter in Type 1 diabetes patients in all four CD4+ subsets.

For these TCRs, the target antigens are not known. As every portion of the isolated RNA was reverse transcribed, the sequencing read expressed TCRB transcripts. The table came from immunoSEQ multiplex PCR; TCRdb's copy has only in-frame clones and leaves some out. The data show more than 95,000 clones, around 15% seen once. Source material: central memory CD4+ T cells from blood. These receptors all stem from a young man with type 1 diabetes.

This clone was seen only a few times. This chain uses TRBV5-1 with TRBJ1-5; D is unclear. The V gene's germline CDR1 is SGHRS and CDR2 YFSETQ. This CDR3 is 15 amino acids long. V was trimmed by 5 bases and J by 0 bases, leaving 12 bases between them. CDR3 DNA: TGCGCCAGCAGTTGGACTGGAGCTAGCAATCAGCCCCAGCATTTT. The encoded protein is CASSWTGASNQPQHF. Using reference TRBV5-1 and TRBJ1-5 for the parts outside the CDR3, the full variable domain is KAGVTQTPRYLIKTRGQQVTLSCSPISGHRSVSWYQQTPGQGLQFLFEYFSETQRNKGNFPGRFSGRQFSNSRSEMNVSTLELGDSALYLCASSWTGASNQPQHFGDGTRLSIL.

The CDR3 sequence is CAWSVVGGSNQPQHF. CDR3 nucleotide sequence: TGTGCCTGGAGTGTGGTAGGTGGAAGCAATCAGCCCCAGCATTTT. This chain joins TRBV30 and TRBJ1-5; D remains unclear. The V gene's germline CDR1 is GTSNPN and CDR2 SVGIG (reference sequence). The CDR3 sequence is 15 residues long. V shed 0 bases and J shed 1 base, with 10 bases lying between them. Based on the CDR3 plus reference TRBV30 and TRBJ1-5, the full variable domain is SQTIHQWPATLVQPVGSPLSLECTVEGTSNPNLYWYRQAAGRGLQLLFYSVGIGQISSEVPQNLSASRPQDRQFILSSKKLLLSDSGFYLCAWSVVGGSNQPQHFGDGTRLSIL.

The chain couples TRBV10-3 to TRBJ2-5; D may be TRBD2 (5 bases). Looked up from germline, CDR1 is ENHRY and CDR2 is SYGVKD. Trimming took 5 bases from V and 0 from J, leaving 10 bases between them. The CDR3 runs to 14 residues. The CDR3 nucleotides are TGTGCCATCAGTCGCCCCGGGGACCAAGAGACCCAGTACTTC. This codes for CAISRPGDQETQYF.

Comment on this clone: Other nucleotide sequences from this sample produce the same CDR3. V usage is TRBV9 and J usage is TRBJ2-3; no definite D call. Germline lookup yields CDR1 SGDLS and CDR2 YYNGEE. The length of the CDR3 is 13 residues. V was shortened by 0 bases and J by 0 bases, with 2 bases between the two germline ends. CDR3 in DNA: TGTGCCAGCAGCGTAGCTAGCACAGATACGCAGTATTTT. This gives the protein CASSVASTDTQYF. The full variable domain, rest sourced from reference TRBV9 and TRBJ2-3, is DSGVTQTPKHLITATGQRVTLRCSPRSGDLSVYWYQQSLDQGLQFLIQYYNGEERAKGNILERFSAQQFPDLHSELNLSSLELGDSALYFCASSVASTDTQYFGPGTRLTVL.

This clone has just a few counts. V is TRBV10-2 and J is TRBJ1-4; no clear D. Germline loops: CDR1 WSHSY, CDR2 SAAADI. The length of the CDR3 is 13 residues. The V end was cut by 8 bases, the J end by 0 bases, with 7 bases between. The CDR3 loop is CASGNPTNEKLFF. The DNA for the CDR3 is TGCGCCAGCGGAAATCCAACTAATGAAAAACTGTTTTTT.

The V and J genes are TRBV7-3 and TRBJ2-2; a possible D gene is TRBD2 (6 bases). V was trimmed by 0 bases and J by 1 base, leaving 6 bases between them. The CDR3 is made up of 15 amino acids. The germline gives CDR1 SGHTA, CDR2 FQGTGA. The CDR3 DNA reads TGTGCCAGCAGCTTAACAGCGGGGAACACCGGGGAGCTGTTTTTT. Translating gives CASSLTAGNTGELFF.

The CDR3: CASTVGGIEDTQYF. The CDR3 nucleotides read TGTGCCAGCACCGTAGGGGGGATTGAAGATACGCAGTATTTT. The V call is TRBV7-9, the J call TRBJ2-3; D tentatively reads TRBD1 or TRBD2 (6 bases each). The CDR3 length is 14 residues. Germline assignment: CDR1 SEHNR and CDR2 FQNEAQ (reference sequence). Trimming removed 7 bases at V and 5 bases at J, with 16 bases between.

CDR3 sequence: CASSPGTSAGANVLTF. CDR3 DNA: TGTGCCAGCAGCCCCGGGACCTCGGCCGGGGCCAACGTCCTGACTTTC. The chain joins TRBV11-1 to TRBJ2-6; the D call may be TRBD1 or TRBD2 (5 bases each). V lost 5 bases and J lost 4, with 15 bases in between. Germline V gene lookup returns CDR1 SGHAT and CDR2 FQDESV (reference sequence). The CDR3 covers 16 residues.

In this sample, this clone turned up a few times. The chain links TRBV6-5 to TRBJ2-5; a possible D gene is TRBD2 (6 bases). Trimming pared 0 bases from V and 2 bases from J, leaving 10 bases between. The CDR3 consists of 15 residues. The germline V gene has CDR1 MNHEY and CDR2 SVGAGI. In DNA, the CDR3 is TGTGCCAGCAGTTACTCGGGGACTCTACAAGAGACCCAGTACTTC. Encoded protein: CASSYSGTLQETQYF.

This rearrangement joins TRBV7-2 to TRBJ2-7; either TRBD1 or TRBD2 may supply D (6 bases each). Deletions cut 3 bases from V and 2 bases from J, with 11 bases between. This CDR3 has 14 residues. Germline CDR1 reads SGHTA; CDR2 reads FQGNSA. The CDR3 region is CASSFRGPAYEQYF. DNA for the CDR3: TGTGCCAGCAGCTTCCGGGGGCCCGCCTACGAGCAGTACTTC.

This clone turned up a few times. The chain employs TRBV5-6 and TRBJ1-6, with a tentative D call TRBD1 (6 bases). The V gene lost 1 base and the J gene lost 10 bases, with 12 bases spanning the gap. CDR1 is SGHDT, CDR2 YYEEEE, per germline. This CDR3 has 14 amino acids. CDR3 nucleotide sequence: TGTGCCAGCAGCTTGACTCACAGGGACTCACCCCTCCACTTT. Translation gives CASSLTHRDSPLHF.

This clone was counted a single time. The rearrangement joins TRBV5-1 to TRBJ2-3; TRBD2 matches at 9 bases. Germline lookup yields CDR1 SGHRS and CDR2 YFSETQ. This CDR3 contains 16 residues. V lost 3 bases to trimming and J lost 1 base; unmatched junction nucleotides: 6. The CDR3 nucleotides are TGCGCCAGCAGCTCTGAAGCTAGCGGGGGCACAGATACGCAGTATTTT. It translates to CASSSEASGGTDTQYF. The variable domain in full, with the rest retrieved from reference TRBV5-1 and TRBJ2-3, is KAGVTQTPRYLIKTRGQQVTLSCSPISGHRSVSWYQQTPGQGLQFLFEYFSETQRNKGNFPGRFSGRQFSNSRSEMNVSTLELGDSALYLCASSSEASGGTDTQYFGPGTRLTVL.

The V call is TRBV7-2, the J call TRBJ2-7, with 7 bases that match TRBD2. With 5 bases clipped from V and 6 bases from J, the junction kept 7 bases outside the gene matches. Germline lookup yields CDR1 SGHTA and CDR2 FQGNSA. The CDR3 is 13 amino acids. CDR3 residues: CASSAGLPPEQYF. The DNA of the CDR3 is TGTGCCAGCAGCGCGGGACTACCCCCCGAGCAGTACTTC.

This clone was picked up a small number of times. The J gene is TRBJ2-1, the V gene TRBV5-1; D uncertain. V was shortened by 3 bases and J by 8 bases, with 12 bases between the two germline ends. The CDR3 totals 13 residues. Per the germline V gene, CDR1 is SGHRS and CDR2 is YFSETQ. DNA of the CDR3: TGCGCCAGCAGCTACCCCAATTGGGATGAGCAGTTCTTC. Translating it yields CASSYPNWDEQFF.

This sequence joins TRBV15 and TRBJ2-2, with D perhaps TRBD2 (5 bases). From germline, CDR1 is LNHNV and CDR2 YYDKDF (reference sequence). V was trimmed by 8 bases and J by 4 bases, leaving 14 bases between them. This CDR3 comprises 14 residues. The chain's CDR3 is CATELEGITGELFF. CDR3 DNA: TGTGCCACCGAACTTGAGGGAATCACCGGGGAGCTGTTTTTT.

This clone was counted a few times. The V gene is TRBV27, the J gene TRBJ1-1, with D perhaps TRBD1 (5 bases). Per germline, CDR1 MNHEY and CDR2 SMNVEV (reference sequence). The CDR3 has 14 amino acids. Trimming took off 5 bases at V and 4 bases at J, with 14 bases between the two ends. CDR3 DNA sequence: TGTGCCAGCAGTAGGACAAACGCGGGCACTGAAGCTTTCTTT. This translates into CASSRTNAGTEAFF.

V gene TRBV18 combines with J gene TRBJ2-1; no clear D. CDR3 length: 14 residues. The germline V and J ends were trimmed by 2 bases and 5 bases, with 10 bases remaining between them. CDR1 KGHSH and CDR2 LQKENI come from the germline V gene. CDR3 bases: TGTGCCAGCTCACCAGCGTCGGATCACAATGAGCAGTTCTTC. Amino acid sequence: CASSPASDHNEQFF.

This clone occurred a few times. The rearrangement links TRBV4-1 to TRBJ2-3; TRBD2 might be the D (6 bases). Trimming shortened V by 3 bases and J by 10 bases, and 14 bases separated the two germline ends. The CDR3 sequence is 13 residues long. Germline-derived CDR1 and CDR2 are MGHRA and YSYEKL. The CDR3: CASSQDYPSPQYF. CDR3 in DNA: TGCGCCAGCAGCCAGGACTACCCGTCCCCGCAGTATTTT.

The V call is TRBV7-2, the J call TRBJ1-6; D not resolved. Germline V gene lookup returns CDR1 SGHTA and CDR2 FQGNSA. There are 15 residues in the CDR3. The germline V and J ends were trimmed by 1 base and 7 bases, with 11 bases remaining between them. CDR3 DNA: TGTGCCAGCAGCTTAGTAATAGAGGCAAATTCACCCCTCCACTTT. Its translation is CASSLVIEANSPLHF.

This clone was picked up a small number of times. The gene calls are TRBV29-1 and TRBJ2-7; 9 bases line up with TRBD2. Trimming cost V 7 bases and J 4 bases; bases outside gene matches: 5. Germline assignment: CDR1 SQVTM and CDR2 ANQGSEA. The CDR3 loop spans 12 amino acids. CDR3 residues: CSAKTSGYEQYF. CDR3 nucleotide sequence: TGCAGCGCCAAGACTAGCGGTTACGAGCAGTACTTC.

The chain has TRBV30 and TRBJ2-2, with a tentative D call TRBD2 (5 bases). Germline V lookup: CDR1 GTSNPN, CDR2 SVGIG (reference sequence). V lost 4 bases and J lost 6, with 12 bases in between. This CDR3 contains 13 residues. In DNA, the CDR3 is TGTGCCTGGAATCTAGCTGTCGCCGGGGAGCTGTTTTTT. Protein sequence: CAWNLAVAGELFF.